The 23 T cell receptor beta chains below were found in one sample sequenced in a study of cytomegalovirus exposure and HLA in healthy donors. The study ran its PCR with 60 Vbeta and 13 Jbeta primers. Produced via immunoSEQ multiplex PCR; TCRdb's table is partial and in-frame only. This table has about 150,000 clones, approximately 86% appearing once. Specimen: PBMCs. These receptors were taken from a woman between 50 and 59 years old in good health and CMV-seropositive.

This chain links TRBV29-1 with TRBJ1-1, with 7 bases matching TRBD1. The CDR3 consists of 15 residues. Per the germline V gene, CDR1 is SQVTM and CDR2 is ANQGSEA. With V trimmed by 5 bases and J by 2 bases, 11 bases remained unmatched. The CDR3 protein is CSVQGSGGFNTEAFF. DNA of the CDR3: TGCAGCGTTCAGGGCTCAGGGGGATTTAACACTGAAGCTTTCTTT.

The rearrangement joins TRBV5-5 to TRBJ1-4; D is undetermined. The CDR3 length is 16 residues. Trimming left V 4 bases short and J 4 bases short, with 17 bases between. The germline gives CDR1 SGHKS, CDR2 YYEKEE (reference sequence). The CDR3 nucleotides read TGTGCCAGCAGCAGGGCTGGGCGGGGTTTTAATGAAAAACTGTTTTTT. Translated, it gives CASSRAGRGFNEKLFF.

The V and J genes are TRBV28 and TRBJ1-5; no firm D call. V gave up 6 bases and J gave up 0 bases, with 21 bases separating them. Germline CDR1 is MDHEN and CDR2 is SYDVKM. The length of the CDR3 is 18 residues. CDR3 DNA sequence: TGTGCCAGCAGCCCCACGGGGTCCGTTGGGAATAGCAATCAGCCCCAGCATTTT. It yields the protein CASSPTGSVGNSNQPQHF.

Notes on this clone: This CDR3 is also generated by other DNA sequences in the sample. This sequence joins TRBV5-1 and TRBJ1-5, with TRBD1 identical over 8 bases. Germline V CDR1 and CDR2: SGHRS, YFSETQ. V gave up 2 bases and J gave up 4 bases; unmatched junction bases: 5. CDR3 length equals 15 residues. The CDR3 here is CASSLDRGPNQPQHF. The CDR3 coding sequence is TGCGCCAGCAGCTTAGACAGGGGCCCAAATCAGCCCCAGCATTTT.

The chain employs TRBV10-3 and TRBJ2-7; the match to TRBD2 covers 8 bases. CDR1 is ENHRY and CDR2 is SYGVKD in the germline V gene. CDR3 size: 16 residues. V shed 3 bases, J shed 4 bases, and the junction held 11 bases outside the gene matches. For the CDR3, the DNA is TGTGCCATCAGTGATGGAGGGTTTGGCGGGGGGTACGAGCAGTACTTC. Translated, it gives CAISDGGFGGGYEQYF.

The chain joins TRBV27 to TRBJ2-7; 13 positions agree with TRBD2. V shed 7 bases and J 1 base; nucleotides not matched to a gene: 10. In germline, CDR1 is MNHEY, CDR2 SMNVEV (reference sequence). The CDR3 covers 17 residues. The CDR3 DNA sequence: TGTGCCAGCAACTTCCTCGGACTAGCGGGGGTTTCCTACGAGCAGTACTTC. Translated: CASNFLGLAGVSYEQYF.

The chain is built from TRBV30 and TRBJ1-1; D not certain. The CDR3 length is 12 residues. Per the germline V gene, CDR1 is GTSNPN and CDR2 is SVGIG (reference sequence). Between the trimmed V and J ends, which lost 1 base and 10 bases, there was a span of 13 bases. CDR3 amino acids: CAWSGSTRGAFF. CDR3 in DNA: TGTGCCTGGAGTGGCTCAACCCGGGGAGCTTTCTTT.

The gene calls are TRBV27 and TRBJ1-6, with D unclear. Trimming removed 3 bases from V and 6 bases from J, with 12 bases in between. The CDR3 has 15 residues. In germline, CDR1 is MNHEY, CDR2 SMNVEV (reference sequence). The CDR3 region has the DNA TGTGCCAGCAGTTTCTCCCCCCCCGGTAATTCACCCCTCCACTTT. Translation gives CASSFSPPGNSPLHF.

This chain connects TRBV9 to TRBJ2-1; perhaps TRBD1 as D (6 bases). Germline V lookup: CDR1 SGDLS, CDR2 YYNGEE. The CDR3 is made up of 15 amino acids. The V gene lost 3 bases and the J gene lost 5 bases, with 15 bases spanning the gap. CDR3: CASSAPVGGHNEQFF. The CDR3 region has the DNA TGTGCCAGCAGCGCACCCGTAGGGGGACACAATGAGCAGTTCTTC.

This chain connects TRBV5-1 to TRBJ2-3; TRBD2 matches at 8 bases. With V trimmed by 1 base and J by 7 bases, 5 bases remained unmatched. Germline V gene data show CDR1 as SGHRS and CDR2 as YFSETQ. This CDR3 is built from 14 residues. The CDR3 sequence is CASSLNRGGYTQYF. CDR3 DNA: TGCGCCAGCAGCTTGAACCGGGGGGGCTATACGCAGTATTTT.

The chain uses TRBV2 and TRBJ1-3; no reliable D call. The germline gives CDR1 SNHLY, CDR2 FYNNEI. V was clipped by 8 bases and J by 0 bases, with 8 bases between them. This CDR3 region has 13 residues. The CDR3 reads CASADFSGNTIYF. The CDR3 nucleotides read TGTGCCAGCGCGGACTTCTCTGGAAACACCATATATTTT.

V and J are TRBV9 and TRBJ1-1, with 7 bases matching TRBD1. This CDR3 has 13 amino acids. Germline V gives CDR1 SGDLS, CDR2 YYNGEE. Losses at the gene ends were 3 bases for V and 1 base for J; bases not matched to a gene: 0. The CDR3 region is CASSDRGNTEAFF. The CDR3 bases are TGTGCCAGCAGCGACAGGGGGAACACTGAAGCTTTCTTT.

The CDR3 region has the DNA TGTGCCAGCAGTGCTCCAACAGGGGTGTCGACCTACGAGCAGTACTTC. Translated, it gives CASSAPTGVSTYEQYF. The rearrangement joins TRBV6-6 to TRBJ2-7; 7 positions agree with TRBD1. V lost 5 bases and J lost 2; bases outside the gene matches: 12. The CDR3 contains 16 residues. CDR1 is MNHNY, CDR2 SVGAGI, per germline (reference sequence).

This clone turned up a few times. V usage is TRBV5-1 and J usage is TRBJ2-7; 11 nucleotides line up with TRBD2. This CDR3 spans 16 amino acids. J was trimmed by 4 bases and V by 4 bases; bases with no gene match: 10. Germline CDR1 reads SGHRS; CDR2 reads YFSETQ. CDR3 nucleotides: TGCGCCAGCAGCATTAGCGGGGGGGCCGATTTTTACGAGCAGTACTTC. This codes for CASSISGGADFYEQYF.

This chain links TRBV5-4 with TRBJ2-7, with TRBD2 as a possible D gene (6 bases). CDR3 length equals 14 residues. The V end was cut by 4 bases, the J end by 2 bases, with 13 bases between. Germline CDR1 and CDR2: SGHNT and YYREEE (reference sequence). The CDR3, as DNA: TGTGCCAGCAGCCCGGGACTCCGCGCCTACGAGCAGTACTTC. It is translated as CASSPGLRAYEQYF.

The V call is TRBV13, the J call TRBJ2-7, with 15 bases identical to TRBD2. This CDR3 is built from 15 residues. CDR1 is PRHDT and CDR2 is FYEKMQ in the germline V gene (reference sequence). J was trimmed by 7 bases and V by 4 bases; bases with no gene match: 5. The CDR3 bases are TGTGCCAGCAGCTCGGGACTAGCGGGGGGAGGGGAGCAGTACTTC. Its translation: CASSSGLAGGGEQYF.

This rearrangement joins TRBV2 to TRBJ1-5; TRBD1 might be the D (6 bases). The CDR3 contains 14 residues. The germline V gene has CDR1 SNHLY and CDR2 FYNNEI. Trimming cost V 6 bases and J 2 bases, with 11 bases left between them. CDR3 residues: CASSDRRGNQPQHF. CDR3 coding DNA: TGTGCCAGCAGCGACAGGAGAGGCAATCAGCCCCAGCATTTT.

V and J are TRBV7-2 and TRBJ1-5; D uncertain. Trimming removed 0 bases at V and 6 bases at J, with 12 bases between. Germline V gene data show CDR1 as SGHTA and CDR2 as FQGNSA. The CDR3 is made up of 15 amino acids. The CDR3 bases are TGTGCCAGCAGCTTAGCGCCCTCGAGGAGTCAGCCCCAGCATTTT. It codes for CASSLAPSRSQPQHF. Variable domain in full (rest from reference TRBV7-2 and TRBJ1-5): GAGVSQSPSNKVTEKGKDVELRCDPISGHTALYWYRQSLGQGLEFLIYFQGNSAPDKSGLPSDRFSAERTGGSVSTLTIQRTQQEDSAVYLCASSLAPSRSQPQHFGDGTRLSIL.

The sample holds one count of this clone. The rearrangement uses TRBV27 and TRBJ1-5, with 8 bases fitting TRBD1. Germline V gene sequence: CDR1 MNHEY, CDR2 SMNVEV (reference sequence). V trimming: 6 bases; J trimming: 0 bases; junction bases outside the gene matches: 10. This CDR3 has 17 amino acids. The CDR3 nucleotides read TGTGCCAGCAGCCCCGACAGGGGCCTCCCTAGCAATCAGCCCCAGCATTTT. This gives the protein CASSPDRGLPSNQPQHF.

This clone is a singleton in its sample. This chain uses TRBV7-2 with TRBJ2-1; a possible D gene is TRBD1 (6 bases). V was trimmed by 5 bases and J by 6 bases, leaving 17 bases between them. Germline CDR1 reads SGHTA; CDR2 reads FQGNSA. This CDR3 is 15 amino acids long. CDR3 coding DNA: TGTGCCAGCAGCCAACGGGACACCTTATCCAATGAGCAGTTCTTC. Translation gives CASSQRDTLSNEQFF.

This clone turned up a few times. The chain couples TRBV9 to TRBJ2-1; 13 bases agree with TRBD2. The CDR3 covers 16 residues. CDR1 and CDR2 (germline): SGDLS, YYNGEE. J gave up 8 bases and V 3 bases, and 8 bases lay outside the gene matches. CDR3 in DNA: TGTGCCAGCAGCGGCCCACTAGCGGGGGGGCCAGATGAGCAGTTCTTC. Translated, it gives CASSGPLAGGPDEQFF.

The chain carries TRBV5-4 and TRBJ2-7, with a tentative D call TRBD2 (6 bases). CDR3 length equals 14 residues. Germline CDR1 reads SGHNT; CDR2 reads YYREEE (reference sequence). Trimming stripped 4 bases from V and 1 base from J, with 12 bases between. In DNA form, the CDR3 reads TGTGCCAGCAGCCTCCAGGGAGGATCCTACGAGCAGTACTTC. Its translation: CASSLQGGSYEQYF.

The V gene is TRBV5-4, the J gene TRBJ2-7; TRBD2 aligns across 10 bases. Per the germline V gene, CDR1 is SGHNT and CDR2 is YYREEE (reference sequence). CDR3 length equals 15 residues. After removal of 4 bases from V and 4 bases from J, the junction contained 8 bases not matched to a gene. CDR3 nucleotides: TGTGCCAGCAGCCGAGCTAGCGGGGGCCCGTACGAGCAGTACTTC. Amino acids: CASSRASGGPYEQYF.